The rows below give T cell receptor beta chains drawn from one sample of a study of OX40 agonist ivuxolimab in advanced cancers. Clones were read by immunoSEQ multiplex PCR, and TCRdb kept only the in-frame ones, dropping some. Of 25,000 to 30,000 clones in the sample, 75% to 90% were seen once. The sequencing used CD4+ or CD8+ T cells sorted from blood, collected in a trial of the OX40 agonist ivuxolimab. These receptors came from an adult with an advanced solid tumor such as melanoma, head and neck, liver or kidney cancer. Each CDR3 is given without its conserved first and last residue. Clone size is not always given. Where it is, it says once, few, many or a class for expanded clones.

TRBV27	TRBJ1-2	-	ASSFTRDSTYGYT
TRBV11-2	TRBJ2-7	-	ASSLGGMRYEQY
TRBV7-6	TRBJ1-1	few	ASSQRGTGGNTEAF
TRBV7-6	TRBJ2-2	-	ASSLPSDRGTTGELF
TRBV29-1	TRBJ1-2	-	SVDSRQGNYGYT
TRBV20-1	TRBJ2-7	-	SARAPDEQY
TRBV5-1	TRBJ2-3	-	ASSFSGGSIDTQY
TRBV21-1	TRBJ2-5	-	ASSKVSGETQY
TRBV10-3	TRBJ1-4	-	ASGGTGDEKLF
TRBV28	TRBJ1-1	-	ASSLPGISTEAF
TRBV2	TRBJ2-3	-	ASSEAWGRSTDTQY
TRBV19	TRBJ1-5	-	ASSIVDGPNQPQH
TRBV7-7	TRBJ1-6	-	ASSLIGVNSPLH
TRBV7-6	-	-	ASSLTGYYEQY
TRBV27	TRBJ2-7	-	ASSLGLAYEQY
TRBV19	TRBJ1-5	-	ASSARGANQPQH
TRBV4-1	TRBJ2-7	-	ASSQVGGKAYYEQY